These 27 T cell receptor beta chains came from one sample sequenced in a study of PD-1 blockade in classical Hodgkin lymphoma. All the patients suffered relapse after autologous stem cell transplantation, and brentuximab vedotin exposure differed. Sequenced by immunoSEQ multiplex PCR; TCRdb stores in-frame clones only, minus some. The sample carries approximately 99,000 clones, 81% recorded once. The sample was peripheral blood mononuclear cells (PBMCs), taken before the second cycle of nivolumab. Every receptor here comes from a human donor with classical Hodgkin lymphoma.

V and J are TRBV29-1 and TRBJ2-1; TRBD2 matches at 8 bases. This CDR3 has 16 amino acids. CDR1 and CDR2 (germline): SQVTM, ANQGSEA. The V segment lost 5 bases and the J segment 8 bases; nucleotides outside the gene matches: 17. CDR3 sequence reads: CSVPPQAGAGGDEQFF. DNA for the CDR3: TGCAGCGTTCCTCCTCAAGCGGGAGCCGGGGGGGATGAGCAGTTCTTC.

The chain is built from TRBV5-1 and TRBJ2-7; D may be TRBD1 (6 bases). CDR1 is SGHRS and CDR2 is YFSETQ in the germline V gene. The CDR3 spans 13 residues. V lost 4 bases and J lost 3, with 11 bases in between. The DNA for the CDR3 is TGCGCCAGCAGCCCGGACAGACTCTACGAGCAGTACTTC. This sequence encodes CASSPDRLYEQYF.

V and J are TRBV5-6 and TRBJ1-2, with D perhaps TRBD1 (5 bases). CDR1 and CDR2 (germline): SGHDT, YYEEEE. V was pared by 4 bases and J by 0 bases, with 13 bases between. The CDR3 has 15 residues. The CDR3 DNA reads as TGTGCCAGCAGCCCCGGGACGGGGGCTAACTATGGCTACACCTTC. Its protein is CASSPGTGANYGYTF. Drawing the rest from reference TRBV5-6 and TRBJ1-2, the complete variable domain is DAGVTQSPTHLIKTRGQQVTLRCSPKSGHDTVSWYQQALGQGPQFIFQYYEEEERQRGNFPDRFSGHQFPNYSSELNVNALLLGDSALYLCASSPGTGANYGYTFGSGTRLTVV.

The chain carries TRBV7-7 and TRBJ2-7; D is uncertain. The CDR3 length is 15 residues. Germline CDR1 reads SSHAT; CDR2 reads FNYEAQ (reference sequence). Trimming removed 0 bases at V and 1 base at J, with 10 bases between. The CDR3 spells CASSLAAGYSYEQYF. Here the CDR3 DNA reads TGTGCCAGCAGCTTAGCGGCCGGTTATTCCTACGAGCAGTACTTC.

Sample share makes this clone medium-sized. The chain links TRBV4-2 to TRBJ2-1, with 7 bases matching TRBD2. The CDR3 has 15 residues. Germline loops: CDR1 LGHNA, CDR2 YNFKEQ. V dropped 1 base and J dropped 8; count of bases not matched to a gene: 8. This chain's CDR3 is CASSQVWRESHEQFF. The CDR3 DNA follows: TGTGCCAGCAGCCAAGTCTGGCGGGAGAGCCATGAGCAGTTCTTC.

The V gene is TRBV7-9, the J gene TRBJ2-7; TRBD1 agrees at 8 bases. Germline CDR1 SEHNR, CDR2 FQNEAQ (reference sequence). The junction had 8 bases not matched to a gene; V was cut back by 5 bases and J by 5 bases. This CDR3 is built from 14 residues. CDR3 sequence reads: CASSASSGGHEQYF. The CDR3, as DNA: TGTGCCAGCAGCGCGTCCTCAGGGGGCCACGAGCAGTACTTC. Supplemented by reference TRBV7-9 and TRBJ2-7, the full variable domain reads DTGVSQNPRHKITKRGQNVTFRCDPISEHNRLYWYRQTLGQGPEFLTYFQNEAQLEKSRLLSDRFSAERPKGSFSTLEIQRTEQGDSAMYLCASSASSGGHEQYFGPGTRLTVT.

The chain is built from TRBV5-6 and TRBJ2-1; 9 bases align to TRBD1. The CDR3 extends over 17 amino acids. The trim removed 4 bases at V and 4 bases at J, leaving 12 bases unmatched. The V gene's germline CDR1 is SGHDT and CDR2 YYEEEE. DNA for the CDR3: TGTGCCAGCAGCGTACAGCCGACAGGGGGGAAGTACAATGAGCAGTTCTTC. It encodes CASSVQPTGGKYNEQFF.

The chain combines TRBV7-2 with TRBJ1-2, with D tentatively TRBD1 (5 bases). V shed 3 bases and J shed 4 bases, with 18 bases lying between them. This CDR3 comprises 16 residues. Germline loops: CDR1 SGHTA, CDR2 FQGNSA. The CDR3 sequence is CASSFNRPEFIYGYTF. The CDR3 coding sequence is TGTGCCAGCAGCTTTAACAGGCCCGAATTTATCTATGGCTACACCTTC.

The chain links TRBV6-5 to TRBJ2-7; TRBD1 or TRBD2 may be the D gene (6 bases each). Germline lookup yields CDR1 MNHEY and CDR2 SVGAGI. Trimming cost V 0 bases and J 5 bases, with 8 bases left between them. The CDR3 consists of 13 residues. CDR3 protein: CASSYSRGDEQYF. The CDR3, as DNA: TGTGCCAGCAGTTACTCGAGGGGGGACGAGCAGTACTTC.

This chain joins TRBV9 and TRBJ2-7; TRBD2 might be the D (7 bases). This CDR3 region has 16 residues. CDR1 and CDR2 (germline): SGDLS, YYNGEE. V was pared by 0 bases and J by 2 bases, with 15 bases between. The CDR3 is CASSVGGGGVPYEQYF. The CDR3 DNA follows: TGTGCCAGCAGCGTAGGCGGAGGGGGGGTCCCCTACGAGCAGTACTTC.

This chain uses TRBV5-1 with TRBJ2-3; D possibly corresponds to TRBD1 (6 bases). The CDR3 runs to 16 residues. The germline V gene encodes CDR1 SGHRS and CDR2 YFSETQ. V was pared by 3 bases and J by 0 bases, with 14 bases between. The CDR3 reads CASSWDITTSTDTQYF. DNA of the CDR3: TGCGCCAGCAGCTGGGACATCACCACTAGCACAGATACGCAGTATTTT.

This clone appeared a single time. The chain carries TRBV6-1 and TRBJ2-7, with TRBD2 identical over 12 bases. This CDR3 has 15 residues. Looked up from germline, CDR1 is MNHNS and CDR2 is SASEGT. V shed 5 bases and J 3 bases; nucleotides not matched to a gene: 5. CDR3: CASSLGLAGIYEQYF. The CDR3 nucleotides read TGTGCCAGCAGTTTAGGACTAGCGGGAATCTACGAGCAGTACTTC.

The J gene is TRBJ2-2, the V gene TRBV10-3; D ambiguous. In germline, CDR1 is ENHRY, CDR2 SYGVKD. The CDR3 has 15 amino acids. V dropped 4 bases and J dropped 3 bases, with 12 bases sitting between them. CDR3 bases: TGTGCCATCAGTGCAACGGCCCTGGACACCGGGGAGCTGTTTTTT. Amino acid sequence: CAISATALDTGELFF.

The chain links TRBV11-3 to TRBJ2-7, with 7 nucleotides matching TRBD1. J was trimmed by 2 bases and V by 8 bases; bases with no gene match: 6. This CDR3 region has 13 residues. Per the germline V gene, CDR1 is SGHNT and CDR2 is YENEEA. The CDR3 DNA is TGTGCCAGCGCGGACAGGCGAACCTACGAGCAGTACTTC. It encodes CASADRRTYEQYF.

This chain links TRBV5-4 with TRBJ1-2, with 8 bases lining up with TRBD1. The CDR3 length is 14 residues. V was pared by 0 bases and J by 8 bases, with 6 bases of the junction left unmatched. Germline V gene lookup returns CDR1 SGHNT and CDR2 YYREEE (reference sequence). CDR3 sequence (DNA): TGTGCCAGCAGCTTGGCCCGGACAGGGAGCGGCTACACCTTC. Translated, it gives CASSLARTGSGYTF.

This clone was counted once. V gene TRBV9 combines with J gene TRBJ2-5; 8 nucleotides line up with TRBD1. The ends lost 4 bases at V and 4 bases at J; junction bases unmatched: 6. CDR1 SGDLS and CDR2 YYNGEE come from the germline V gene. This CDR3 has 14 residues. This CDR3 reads CASSLTGVPETQYF. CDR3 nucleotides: TGTGCCAGCAGCTTGACAGGGGTCCCAGAGACCCAGTACTTC.

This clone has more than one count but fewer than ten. Here the CDR3 reads CASSLAVGADQPQHF. Written as DNA, the CDR3 is TGTGCCAGCAGCTTAGCGGTAGGGGCGGATCAGCCCCAGCATTTT. This chain links TRBV7-8 with TRBJ1-5; the D gene is possibly TRBD1 (5 bases). Germline V CDR1 and CDR2: SGHVS, FQNEAQ. CDR3 length equals 15 residues. Trimming removed 0 bases from V and 5 bases from J, with 11 bases in between.

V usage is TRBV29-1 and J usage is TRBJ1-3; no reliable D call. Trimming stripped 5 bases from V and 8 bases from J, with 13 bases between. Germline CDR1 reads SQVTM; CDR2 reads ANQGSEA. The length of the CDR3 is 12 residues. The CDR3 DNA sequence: TGCAGCGTTCGTCTGGGAGGAGACACCATATATTTT. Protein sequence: CSVRLGGDTIYF.

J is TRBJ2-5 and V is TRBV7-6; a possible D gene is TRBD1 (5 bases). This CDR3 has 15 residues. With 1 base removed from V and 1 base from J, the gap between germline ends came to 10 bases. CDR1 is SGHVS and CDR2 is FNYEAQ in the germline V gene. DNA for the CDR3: TGTGCCAGCAGCTTAGGAACAGGACGCCAAGAGACCCAGTACTTC. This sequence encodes CASSLGTGRQETQYF.

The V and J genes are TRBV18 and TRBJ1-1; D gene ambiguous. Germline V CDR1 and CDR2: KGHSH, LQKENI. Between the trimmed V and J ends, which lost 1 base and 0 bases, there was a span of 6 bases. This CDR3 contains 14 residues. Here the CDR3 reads CASSPQSVNTEAFF. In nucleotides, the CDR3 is TGTGCCAGCTCACCACAGAGCGTGAACACTGAAGCTTTCTTT.

CDR3 bases: TGTGCCACCTCTCCAGCGGGAGGCAACAATGAGCAGTTCTTC. This encodes CATSPAGGNNEQFF. V gene TRBV28 combines with J gene TRBJ2-1; 9 bases agree with TRBD2. Germline V gene sequence: CDR1 MDHEN, CDR2 SYDVKM. Trimming cost V 10 bases and J 5 bases; bases outside gene matches: 9. The CDR3 has 14 amino acids.

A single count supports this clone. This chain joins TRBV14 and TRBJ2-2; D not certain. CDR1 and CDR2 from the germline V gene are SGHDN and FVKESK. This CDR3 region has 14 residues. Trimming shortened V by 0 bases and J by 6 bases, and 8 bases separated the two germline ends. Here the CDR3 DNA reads TGTGCCAGCAGCCAAGATCCCATAGCCGGGGAGCTGTTTTTT. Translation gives CASSQDPIAGELFF.

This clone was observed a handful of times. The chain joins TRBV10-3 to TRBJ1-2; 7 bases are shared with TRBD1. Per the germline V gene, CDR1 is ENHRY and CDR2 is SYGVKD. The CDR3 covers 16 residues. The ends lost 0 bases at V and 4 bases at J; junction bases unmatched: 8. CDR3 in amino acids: CAISESTGTVLYGYTF. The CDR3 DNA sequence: TGTGCCATCAGTGAGTCGACCGGGACAGTGCTCTATGGCTACACCTTC.

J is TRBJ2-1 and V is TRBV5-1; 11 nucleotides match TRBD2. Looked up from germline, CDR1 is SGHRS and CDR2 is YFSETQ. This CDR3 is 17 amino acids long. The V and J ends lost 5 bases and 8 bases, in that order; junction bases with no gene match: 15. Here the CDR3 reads CASRRPGLADNLDEQFF. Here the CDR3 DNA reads TGCGCCAGCAGACGCCCGGGACTAGCGGATAACTTGGATGAGCAGTTCTTC.

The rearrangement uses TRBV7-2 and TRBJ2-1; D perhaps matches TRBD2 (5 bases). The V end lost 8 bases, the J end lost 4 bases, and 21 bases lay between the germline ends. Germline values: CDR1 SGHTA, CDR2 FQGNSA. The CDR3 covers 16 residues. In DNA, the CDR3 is TGTGCCAGCTTTGGGCCGGGAACCAGGAATTACAATGAGCAGTTCTTC. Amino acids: CASFGPGTRNYNEQFF.

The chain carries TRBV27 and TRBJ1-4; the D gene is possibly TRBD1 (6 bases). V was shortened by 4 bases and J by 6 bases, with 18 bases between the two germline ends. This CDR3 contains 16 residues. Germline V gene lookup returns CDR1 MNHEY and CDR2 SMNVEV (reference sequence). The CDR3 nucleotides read TGTGCCAGCAGTTGGTCTCGGACAGTCCCCGATGAAAAACTGTTTTTT. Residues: CASSWSRTVPDEKLFF.

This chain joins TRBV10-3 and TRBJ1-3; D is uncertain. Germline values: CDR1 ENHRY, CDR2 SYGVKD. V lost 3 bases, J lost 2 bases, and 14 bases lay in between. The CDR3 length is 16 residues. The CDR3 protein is CAISDIVGSAGNTIYF. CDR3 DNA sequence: TGTGCCATCAGTGATATAGTTGGTTCCGCTGGAAACACCATATATTTT.